Listed below are T cell receptor beta chains from one sample, sequenced in a study of PD-1 blockade in classical Hodgkin lymphoma. Generated by immunoSEQ multiplex PCR, the TCRdb table keeps only in-frame clones and is missing some. The sample has 15,000 to 20,000 clones; 75% to 95% are singletons. Material: peripheral blood mononuclear cells (PBMCs). These receptors were taken from a human donor with classical Hodgkin lymphoma. Both conserved end residues are part of each CDR3. A D gene is named only where the DNA matches it firmly.

D: -; J: TRBJ1-2; V: TRBV14; CDR3: CASSQIQSYGYTF
D: TRBD2; J: TRBJ2-7; V: TRBV6-5; CDR3: CASSQLGLAAYEQYF
D: -; J: TRBJ2-1; V: TRBV4-1; CDR3: CASSHRTDLLANEQFF
D: TRBD1; J: TRBJ2-7; V: TRBV6-1; CDR3: CASSDLQGYRDNF
D: -; J: TRBJ1-5; V: TRBV27; CDR3: CASSLMGGGNQPQHF
D: TRBD1; J: TRBJ1-3; V: TRBV6-1; CDR3: CASSVTGGFSGNTIYF
D: TRBD1; J: TRBJ1-2; V: TRBV28; CDR3: CASSLGTDYGYTF
D: -; J: TRBJ2-5; V: TRBV2; CDR3: CASSDWAGTLYF
D: -; J: TRBJ2-5; V: TRBV25-1; CDR3: CASSDWTLQETQYF
D: TRBD2; J: TRBJ2-2; V: TRBV2; CDR3: CASRLLAGDTGELFF
D: -; J: TRBJ2-1; V: TRBV19; CDR3: CASSPLAGIYNEQFF
D: -; J: TRBJ1-1; V: TRBV14; CDR3: CASSLQSANTEAFF
D: TRBD2; J: TRBJ2-1; V: TRBV5-1; CDR3: CASSLGLAGEYNEQFF
D: TRBD2; J: TRBJ2-7; V: TRBV2; CDR3: CASSGSGRLLEQYF
D: -; J: TRBJ2-3; V: TRBV28; CDR3: CASSPPGTDTQYF
D: TRBD1; J: TRBJ1-6; V: TRBV9; CDR3: CASSQGSVGSYNSPLHF
D: TRBD1; J: TRBJ2-7; V: TRBV19; CDR3: CASRTAGQGPYEQYF
D: -; J: TRBJ2-1; V: TRBV11-2; CDR3: CASSLGQNNEQFF
D: -; J: TRBJ1-5; V: TRBV6-5; CDR3: CASSYRAIRQPQHF
D: -; J: TRBJ1-3; V: TRBV9; CDR3: CASSVTPLGDGNTIYF
D: TRBD1; J: TRBJ2-7; V: TRBV10-1; CDR3: CASSEGDREQYF
D: -; J: TRBJ1-4; V: TRBV18; CDR3: CASSPTQGVEKLFF
D: TRBD1; J: TRBJ1-2; V: TRBV6-6; CDR3: CASRRGQGLYGYTF
D: -; J: TRBJ2-7; V: TRBV7-2; CDR3: CASSLRGLGPYEQYF
D: -; J: TRBJ2-1; V: TRBV9; CDR3: CASSVVNPDDNEQFF
D: TRBD2; J: TRBJ2-1; V: TRBV7-3; CDR3: CASSLRTGTNYNEQFF
D: -; J: TRBJ2-7; V: TRBV4-2; CDR3: CASRDLGNLGYEQYF
D: -; J: TRBJ2-7; V: TRBV4-2; CDR3: CASSQELAYEQYF
D: TRBD1; J: TRBJ1-2; V: TRBV6-1; CDR3: CASSGAGTGEGYTF
D: -; J: TRBJ2-2; V: TRBV5-4; CDR3: CASSFVGTYNGELFF
D: -; J: TRBJ1-1; V: TRBV29-1; CDR3: CSGGDRLNTEAFF
D: -; J: TRBJ2-5; V: TRBV28; CDR3: CASSFGGIGEETQYF
D: -; J: TRBJ2-1; V: TRBV5-6; CDR3: CASSFIGTTLDNEQFF
D: -; J: TRBJ1-1; V: TRBV19; CDR3: CASSINRVTEAFF
D: -; J: TRBJ1-1; V: TRBV6-6; CDR3: CASSPQGVGNTEAFF
D: TRBD2; J: TRBJ2-7; V: TRBV25-1; CDR3: CASSEGTSGTSYEQYF
D: TRBD2; J: TRBJ2-1; V: TRBV29-1; CDR3: CSVETSGTYNEQFF
D: -; J: TRBJ1-4; V: TRBV19; CDR3: CASSMGAVGEKLFF
D: -; J: TRBJ1-3; V: TRBV25-1; CDR3: CASSDRGNTIYF
D: TRBD1; J: TRBJ2-3; V: TRBV25-1; CDR3: CASSDKQGATDTQYF
D: -; J: TRBJ2-1; V: TRBV12-5; CDR3: CASSGRERVNEQFF
D: -; J: TRBJ2-7; V: TRBV7-2; CDR3: CASRRGPPYEQYF
D: TRBD1; J: TRBJ2-1; V: TRBV5-4; CDR3: CASSLWTGPKAYNEQFF
D: -; J: TRBJ1-2; V: TRBV28; CDR3: CASSLTQPSNYGYTF
D: -; J: TRBJ1-2; V: TRBV2; CDR3: CASSEAGDYGYTF
D: TRBD2; J: TRBJ2-3; V: TRBV11-2; CDR3: CATRLAGTDTQYF
D: TRBD1; J: TRBJ2-5; V: TRBV9; CDR3: CASSPGQDKETQYF
D: -; J: TRBJ1-2; V: TRBV7-9; CDR3: CASSFSLHDYGYTF
D: -; J: TRBJ2-5; V: TRBV5-1; CDR3: CASSFRTGPGAQYF
D: -; J: TRBJ1-5; V: TRBV15; CDR3: CATSRDRVGQPQHF
D: -; J: TRBJ1-5; V: TRBV19; CDR3: CASSNMAPQPQHF
D: -; J: TRBJ1-5; V: TRBV19; CDR3: CASTLGQGNSNQPQHF
D: -; J: TRBJ2-3; V: TRBV25-1; CDR3: CATLLAGPGSDTQYF
D: -; J: TRBJ2-6; V: TRBV25-1; CDR3: CASSTQEVLTF
D: -; J: TRBJ2-6; V: TRBV25-1; CDR3: CATEPGANVLTF
D: -; J: TRBJ2-1; V: TRBV19; CDR3: CASSPSPSSASSYNEQFF
D: -; J: TRBJ2-7; V: TRBV2; CDR3: CASSPVPHEQYF
D: -; J: TRBJ1-5; V: TRBV2; CDR3: CASRGGTTLLNQPQHF
D: -; J: TRBJ2-1; V: TRBV6-4; CDR3: CASSPDGSYNEQFF
D: -; J: TRBJ1-5; V: TRBV30; CDR3: CACSGDPNQPQHF